This T cell receptor (beta chain) was obtained from a study of T-cell reconstitution after alpha-beta-depleted transplantation in children (dated by TCRdb to the mid-2010s). Some background on the complete study: The study quantitatively tracked T-cell immune reconstitution after TCRalphabeta/CD19-depleted allogeneic hematopoietic cell transplantation in children using TCR repertoire profiling. Overall results and qualifications from the work: In some patients, the high TCRbeta diversity seen at day 60 was put down to recipient T cells and intrathymic progenitors that had survived conditioning. Hyperexpanded clone frequencies declined over subsequent months; after one year, T-cell counts and TCRbeta diversity were mostly attributed to newly produced T cells. The apparently early recovery of alphabetaT-cell counts about two months after transplant reportedly depended on only several hundred rapidly expanded clones that came from non-depleted graft cells.

The treatment or condition label of this sample denotes: allogeneic hematopoietic cell transplantation with graft depleted of TCRalphabeta T cells and CD19 B cells. Transplant recipients were children who received TCRalphabeta/CD19-depleted allogeneic hematopoietic cell grafts. The method was PCR. Sequencing took place on an Illumina HiSeq 2500. TCR library preparation used molecular barcoding, with unique molecular identifiers applied to normalize quantification of the TCRbeta repertoire. TCRdb took the public reads, trimmed them with fastp at Q25, ran MiXCR for clone calling and kept in-frame beta chains. Records with the same CDR3 protein are collapsed into one entry carrying the most frequent genes and DNA. The sample yields a few hundred thousand distinct CDR3 sequences; about a quarter were counted once. The ten largest clones represent under 45% of the sample. This clonotype was observed a handful of times. Its antigen has not been determined. Base qualities are not provided; no much larger clone lies one nucleotide away.

Inclusive of the bounding cysteine and phenylalanine, the CDR3 is 15 residues long. The retained sequence is limited to the CDR3, 45 bases, with the frame set at the first base. Looking up the germline V gene yields CDR1 SGHTA and CDR2 FQGNSA. The junction shows trimming of 1 base on V and 7 bases on J, plus 13 bases between the germline ends. The sequences come from PBMCs, collected before TCRalphabeta/CD19-depleted stem cell transplant. The receptor comes from a boy under three years old with Wiskott-Aldrich syndrome, due to receive a stem cell transplant. The rearranged chain carries TRBV7-2 and TRBJ2-2; the D gene identity is not certain. The DNA sequence is as follows: TGTGCCAGCAGCTTAGGCGAGCTATGGGGCGGGGAGCTGTTTTTT. It is translated as CASSLGELWGGELFF.